The present T cell receptor (beta chain) was sequenced within a study of response to subunit inactivated influenza vaccine. Points from the study as a whole: New T cells are recruited in small numbers by each seasonal influenza vaccination, according to the authors' suggestion.

This CDR3 contains 14 residues. V dropped 1 base and J dropped 4 bases, with 10 bases sitting between them. From germline, CDR1 is LGHDT and CDR2 YNNKEL (reference sequence). TCRdb called the RT-PCR reads again in MiXCR, with one record for every CDR3 protein. The sample carries about 610,000 distinct CDR3 sequences, 14% recorded once. This clonotype occurred a few times. Its antigen is as yet unknown. V and J are TRBV3-1 and TRBJ1-2; D remains unclear. The clonotype originates from a man aged 50-59 years who received an inactivated influenza vaccine. This material consisted of PBMCs from blood, taken about 11 days after vaccination. Here the CDR3 reads CASSQGRGIYGYTF. CDR3 DNA sequence: TGTGCCAGCAGCCAAGGACGGGGAATCTATGGCTACACCTTC.